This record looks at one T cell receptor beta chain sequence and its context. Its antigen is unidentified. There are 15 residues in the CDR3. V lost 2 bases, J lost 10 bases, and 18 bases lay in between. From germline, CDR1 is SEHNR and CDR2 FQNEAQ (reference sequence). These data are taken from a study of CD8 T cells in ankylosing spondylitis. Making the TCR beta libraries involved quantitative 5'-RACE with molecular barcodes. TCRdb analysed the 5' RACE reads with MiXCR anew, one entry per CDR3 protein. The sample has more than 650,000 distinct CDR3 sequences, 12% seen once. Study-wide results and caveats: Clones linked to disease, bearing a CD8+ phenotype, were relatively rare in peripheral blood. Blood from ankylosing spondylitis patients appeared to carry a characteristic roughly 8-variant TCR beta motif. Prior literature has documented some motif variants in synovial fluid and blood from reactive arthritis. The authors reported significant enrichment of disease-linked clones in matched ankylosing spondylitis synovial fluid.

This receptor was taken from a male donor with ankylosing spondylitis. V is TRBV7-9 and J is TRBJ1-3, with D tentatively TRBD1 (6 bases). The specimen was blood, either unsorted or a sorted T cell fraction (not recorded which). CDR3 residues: CASSLMVSGDLTIYF. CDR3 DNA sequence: TGTGCCAGCAGCTTAATGGTGTCAGGGGACTTGACCATATATTTT.